The TCR beta chain described here comes from a study of T cell responses to AZD1222 COVID-19 vaccine. Repertoires were generated with immunoSEQ multiplex PCR, while TCRdb's copy carries only in-frame clones and drops some. The data contain 90,000 to 150,000 clones, around 85% of them seen just once; the ten biggest clones take up just under 9.5%. Germline V CDR1 and CDR2: DFQATT, SNEGSKA (reference sequence). The CDR3 runs 13 residues. V lost 3 bases to trimming and J lost 5 bases, with 11 bases between them. The source material was peripheral blood, sampled on day 0 of AZD1222 vaccination. The rearrangement joins TRBV20-1 to TRBJ1-5, with unresolved D. The receptor was isolated from an adult in good health. The CDR3 loop is CSASVGWDQPQHF. In DNA form, the CDR3 reads TGCAGTGCTAGTGTGGGATGGGATCAGCCCCAGCATTTT.